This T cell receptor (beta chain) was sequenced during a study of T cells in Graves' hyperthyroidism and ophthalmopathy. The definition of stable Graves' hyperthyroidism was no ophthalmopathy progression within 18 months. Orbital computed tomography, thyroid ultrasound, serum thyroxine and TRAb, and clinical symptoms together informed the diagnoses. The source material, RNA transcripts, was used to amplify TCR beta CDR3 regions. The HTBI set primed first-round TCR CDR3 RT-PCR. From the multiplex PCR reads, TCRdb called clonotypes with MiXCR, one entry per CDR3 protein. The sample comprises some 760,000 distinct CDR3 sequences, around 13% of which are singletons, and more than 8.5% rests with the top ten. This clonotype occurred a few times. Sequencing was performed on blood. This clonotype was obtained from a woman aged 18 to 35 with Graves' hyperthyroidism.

CDR3 DNA: TGTGCCAGCAGCGGACTGACTAGTCACGCCGGTGGCGGGCAGTTCTTC. Its translation: CASSGLTSHAGGGQFF. The chain combines TRBV3-1 with TRBJ2-1; maybe TRBD2 (6 bases). The V end was cut by 5 bases, the J end by 12 bases, with 26 bases between. The CDR3 covers 16 residues. Per the germline V gene, CDR1 is LGHDT and CDR2 is YNNKEL (reference sequence).